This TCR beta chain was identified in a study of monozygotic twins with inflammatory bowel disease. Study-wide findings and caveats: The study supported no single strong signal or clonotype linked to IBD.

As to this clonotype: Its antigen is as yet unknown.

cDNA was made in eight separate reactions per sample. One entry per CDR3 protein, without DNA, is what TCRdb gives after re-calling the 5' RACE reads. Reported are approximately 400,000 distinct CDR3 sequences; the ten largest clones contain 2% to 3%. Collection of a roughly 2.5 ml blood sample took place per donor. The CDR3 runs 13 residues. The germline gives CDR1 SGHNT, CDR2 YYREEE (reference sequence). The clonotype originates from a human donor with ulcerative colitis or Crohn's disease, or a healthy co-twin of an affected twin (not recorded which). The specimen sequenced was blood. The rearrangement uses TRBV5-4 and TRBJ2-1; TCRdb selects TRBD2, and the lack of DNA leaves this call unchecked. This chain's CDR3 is CASSPTRLEEQFF.